This record covers a single T cell receptor (beta chain). Its specificity is unknown. V lost 0 bases, J lost 2 bases, and 5 bases lay in between. Germline-derived CDR1 and CDR2 are SGHTA and FQGNSA. The CDR3 consists of 15 residues. The data belong to a study of cytomegalovirus exposure and HLA in healthy donors. The study's findings and limits: The study designated fewer than 200 TCR beta chains cytomegalovirus-associated.

The data were produced by immunoSEQ multiplex PCR, yet TCRdb's version contains in-frame clones alone and is incomplete. The table records approximately 82,000 clones, 90% to 95% of them present only once. This receptor was obtained from a woman between 18 and 29 years old in good health and CMV-seronegative. The rearrangement joins TRBV7-2 to TRBJ2-6; D gene ambiguous. Source material: PBMCs. The CDR3, as DNA: TGTGCCAGCAGCTTAGCCCCGGCTGGGGCCAACGTCCTGACTTTC. This encodes CASSLAPAGANVLTF.